This T cell receptor (beta chain) is drawn from a study of shared clonotypes between healthy human individuals. In the study overall: Researchers drew samples from a couple of women and a few men aged 18 to 49.

Data came from immunoSEQ multiplex PCR; TCRdb stores just in-frame clones and leaves some out. Here the sample spans approximately 2,000,000 clones, 85% to 95% being singletons. The CDR3 contains 16 residues. V was clipped by 5 bases and J by 4 bases; unmatched bases: 7. Germline V lookup: CDR1 SEHNR, CDR2 FQNEAQ (reference sequence). The sequence came from a man between 18 and 29 years old in good health. Some clones in this sample may be carry-over from other donors' samples. This chain links TRBV7-9 with TRBJ2-3; 12 nucleotides match TRBD2. Sequenced: naive CD4+ T cells from PBMCs. The sample's subset: CD45RA+ positively selected. The chain's CDR3 is CASSHPGLAGADTQYF. DNA of the CDR3: TGTGCCAGCAGCCATCCGGGACTAGCGGGTGCAGATACGCAGTATTTT.